Presented here are 18 T cell receptor beta chains from one specimen sequenced in a study of shared clonotypes between healthy human individuals. Sequencing used immunoSEQ multiplex PCR; TCRdb keeps in-frame clones, though not all of them. This sample has approximately 2,000,000 clones, with 85% to 95% found just once. Terminally differentiated effector memory CD45RA+ cells were excluded by CCR7 positive selection of CD45RO-negative cells. Sequences were obtained from naive CD8+ T cells from PBMCs. The receptors here all came from a man between 18 and 35 years old in good health. Some clones in this sample may be carry-over from other donors' samples.

V gene TRBV29-1 combines with J gene TRBJ2-1, with TRBD2 matching 10 bases. Unmatched junction bases numbered 8, after V lost 5 bases and J lost 7 bases. Looked up from germline, CDR1 is SQVTM and CDR2 is ANQGSEA. The CDR3 totals 14 residues. CDR3 nucleotides: TGCAGCGTTCGACCGGGACTAGCGACTAATGAGCAGTTCTTC. Residues: CSVRPGLATNEQFF.

This clone was counted only a few times. This chain uses TRBV4-1 with TRBJ1-1; no clear D. The V gene lost 4 bases and the J gene lost 0 bases, with 6 bases spanning the gap. The CDR3 loop spans 13 amino acids. The germline CDR1 and CDR2 sequences are MGHRA and YSYEKL. The DNA of the CDR3 is TGCGCCAGCAGCCGATCGATGAACACTGAAGCTTTCTTT. It is translated as CASSRSMNTEAFF.

Points on this clone: Other DNA variants within this sample encode the same CDR3. The chain has TRBV5-6 and TRBJ1-1, with D possibly matching TRBD1 (5 bases). CDR3 length: 14 amino acids. Trimming removed 0 bases from V and 1 base from J, with 7 bases in between. The germline CDR1 and CDR2 sequences are SGHDT and YYEEEE. CDR3 residues: CASSLGGANTEAFF. The CDR3 coding sequence is TGTGCCAGCAGCTTGGGAGGGGCGAACACTGAAGCTTTCTTT.

The rearrangement joins TRBV9 to TRBJ2-2; D not certain. Trimming left V 1 base short and J 0 bases short, with 10 bases between. Germline assignment: CDR1 SGDLS and CDR2 YYNGEE. This CDR3 has 16 amino acids. This CDR3 is CASSVNPGSNTGELFF. CDR3 DNA sequence: TGTGCCAGCAGCGTAAATCCGGGTTCGAACACCGGGGAGCTGTTTTTT.

V is TRBV4-1 and J is TRBJ2-7; 11 nucleotides align to TRBD1. CDR3 length: 16 amino acids. Germline-derived CDR1 and CDR2 are MGHRA and YSYEKL. Trimming removed 1 base from V and 5 bases from J; junction bases left unmatched: 7. CDR3 amino acids: CASSQGPGQGAHEQYF. CDR3 DNA: TGCGCCAGCAGCCAAGGTCCCGGACAGGGGGCCCACGAGCAGTACTTC.

This clone was recorded once. The chain joins TRBV11-2 to TRBJ2-7; 14 nucleotides agree with TRBD2. Germline V CDR1 and CDR2: SGHAT, FQNNGV. The CDR3 loop spans 18 amino acids. The J segment lost 2 bases and the V segment lost 2 bases, leaving 8 bases of the junction unmatched. The CDR3 coding sequence is TGTGCCAGCAGCTTACGGGCGACTAGCGGGAGGGATCCCTACGAGCAGTACTTC. It encodes CASSLRATSGRDPYEQYF.

Notes on this clone: Other nucleotide sequences from this sample produce the same CDR3. V is TRBV29-1 and J is TRBJ2-7; possibly TRBD1 for D (6 bases). Per the germline V gene, CDR1 is SQVTM and CDR2 is ANQGSEA. The CDR3 consists of 13 residues. V lost 3 bases to trimming and J lost 2 bases, with 11 bases between them. CDR3 DNA: TGCAGCGTTGAGAAGGGGGTTCCCTACGAGCAGTACTTC. It translates to CSVEKGVPYEQYF.

The chain combines TRBV9 with TRBJ2-1; TRBD2 aligns across 8 bases. The germline V gene encodes CDR1 SGDLS and CDR2 YYNGEE. V trimming: 2 bases; J trimming: 13 bases; junction bases outside the gene matches: 11. This CDR3 has 14 amino acids. The CDR3 DNA follows: TGTGCCAGCAGCGTTTCGGAAAAGCGGGAGATTCAGTTCTTC. Its translation: CASSVSEKREIQFF.

The rearrangement links TRBV12-5 to TRBJ1-1; D unresolved. This CDR3 is 11 amino acids long. Germline CDR1 and CDR2: LGHNT and FRNRAP. V was trimmed by 6 bases and J by 1 base, leaving 3 bases between them. The DNA of the CDR3 is TGTGCTAGTGGCGGGAACACTGAAGCTTTCTTT. This gives the protein CASGGNTEAFF. The variable domain in full, with the rest retrieved from reference TRBV12-5 and TRBJ1-1, is DARVTQTPRHKVTEMGQEVTMRCQPILGHNTVFWYRQTMMQGLELLAYFRNRAPLDDSGMPKDRFSAEMPDATLATLKIQPSEPRDSAVYFCASGGNTEAFFGQGTRLTVV.

With respect to this clone: Here the CDR3 omits its conserved ending phenylalanine or tryptophan, so a read error is the likely source. The chain links TRBV29-1 to TRBJ1-2; D call uncertain. Per the germline V gene, CDR1 is SQVTM and CDR2 is ANQGSEA. V was trimmed by 7 bases and J by 6 bases, leaving 21 bases between them. This CDR3 contains 14 residues. In DNA, the CDR3 is TGCAGCGCGACGGGAGGCCAAGCGAGTGATGGCTACACCCTC. As protein: CSATGGQASDGYTL.

The chain has TRBV7-3 and TRBJ2-2, with 7 bases matching TRBD1. From germline, CDR1 is SGHTA and CDR2 FQGTGA. CDR3 length equals 17 residues. The V segment lost 4 bases and the J segment 0 bases; nucleotides outside the gene matches: 8. The DNA for the CDR3 is TGTGCCAGCAGCTATAAACCGACAGGGACGAACACCGGGGAGCTGTTTTTT. Translating gives CASSYKPTGTNTGELFF.

The chain recombines TRBV11-2 with TRBJ2-7; D might be TRBD1 or TRBD2, each matching 5 bases. V lost 5 bases, J lost 0 bases, and 14 bases lay in between. In germline, CDR1 is SGHAT, CDR2 FQNNGV. This CDR3 has 15 amino acids. The CDR3 protein is CASSPGATISYEQYF. CDR3 nucleotides: TGTGCCAGCAGCCCCGGGGCTACTATCTCCTACGAGCAGTACTTC. The variable domain in full, completed from reference TRBV11-2 and TRBJ2-7, reads EAGVAQSPRYKIIEKRQSVAFWCNPISGHATLYWYQQILGQGPKLLIQFQNNGVVDDSQLPKDRFSAERLKGVDSTLKIQPAKLEDSAVYLCASSPGATISYEQYFGPGTRLTVT.

The chain couples TRBV27 to TRBJ2-2, with D unclear. Per germline, CDR1 MNHEY and CDR2 SMNVEV (reference sequence). This CDR3 spans 17 amino acids. Trimming pared 5 bases from V and 6 bases from J, leaving 22 bases between. The CDR3 here is CASSALLATHFPGELFF. In DNA, the CDR3 is TGTGCCAGCAGTGCCCTACTCGCTACTCATTTCCCCGGGGAGCTGTTTTTT.

The chain carries TRBV19 and TRBJ2-7, with TRBD2 matching 7 bases. In germline, CDR1 is LNHDA, CDR2 SQIVND (reference sequence). CDR3 length: 15 residues. Losses at the gene ends were 2 bases for V and 4 bases for J; bases not matched to a gene: 8. The CDR3: CASSITSGTQYEQYF. CDR3 nucleotides: TGTGCCAGTAGTATAACAAGCGGGACCCAGTACGAGCAGTACTTC.

The chain recombines TRBV19 with TRBJ2-3, with no clear D. CDR1 is LNHDA and CDR2 is SQIVND in the germline V gene (reference sequence). The CDR3 totals 15 residues. V gave up 3 bases and J gave up 0 bases, with 10 bases separating them. CDR3 amino acids: CASSIIGGSTDTQYF. Here the CDR3 DNA reads TGTGCCAGTAGTATTATTGGCGGCAGCACAGATACGCAGTATTTT.

The DNA of the CDR3 is TGTGCCAGCAGTGAATACAGGGGGCCCGGGGAGCTGTTTTTT. It specifies CASSEYRGPGELFF. The chain couples TRBV25-1 to TRBJ2-2; TRBD1 aligns across 8 bases. The CDR3 spans 14 residues. The germline CDR1 and CDR2 sequences are MGHDK and SYGVNS. Trimming took 0 bases from V and 6 from J; bases not matched to a gene: 0. Combining the CDR3 with reference TRBV25-1 and TRBJ2-2 gives the whole variable domain EADIYQTPRYLVIGTGKKITLECSQTMGHDKMYWYQQDPGMELHLIHYSYGVNSTEKGDLSSESTVSRIRTEHFPLTLESARPSHTSQYLCASSEYRGPGELFFGEGSRLTVL.

In its sample, this clone was seen a few times. This sequence joins TRBV6-4 and TRBJ2-1; 7 bases align to TRBD2. In germline, CDR1 is MRHNA, CDR2 SNTAGT. V lost 5 bases and J lost 0; bases outside the gene matches: 4. The CDR3 has 15 residues. The CDR3 DNA follows: TGTGCCAGCAGTAGAGCGGGGAGCTCCTACAATGAGCAGTTCTTC. Translated, it gives CASSRAGSSYNEQFF.

This clone was recorded only once. This rearrangement joins TRBV19 to TRBJ1-1, with D unclear. Looked up from germline, CDR1 is LNHDA and CDR2 is SQIVND (reference sequence). This CDR3 region has 13 residues. V lost 7 bases, J lost 0 bases, and 9 bases lay in between. The CDR3 loop is CASTQTLNTEAFF. DNA for the CDR3: TGTGCCAGTACCCAAACGCTGAACACTGAAGCTTTCTTT.